The 15 T cell receptor beta chains below all came from one sample that was sequenced in a study of cytomegalovirus exposure and HLA in healthy donors. With 60 Vbeta and 13 Jbeta primers, the PCR was carried out. Only in-frame clones appear in the TCRdb table, and some are missing; sequencing was by immunoSEQ multiplex PCR. The profile covers about 160,000 clones, with 79% appearing a single time and roughly 6.7% taken by the ten largest. What was sequenced was PBMCs. All receptors come from a man between 45 and 60 years old in good health and CMV-seropositive.

With respect to this clone: Other nucleotide sequences from this sample produce the same CDR3. The V and J genes are TRBV5-1 and TRBJ2-3; the match to TRBD2 covers 9 bases. Germline assignment: CDR1 SGHRS and CDR2 YFSETQ. V lost 0 bases, J lost 0 bases, and 2 bases stayed unmatched. CDR3 size: 16 residues. CDR3 in amino acids: CASSLGLAVSTDTQYF. The DNA for the CDR3 is TGCGCCAGCAGCTTGGGACTAGCGGTTAGCACAGATACGCAGTATTTT.

This sequence joins TRBV29-1 and TRBJ2-5; 10 positions match TRBD1. The germline CDR1 and CDR2 sequences are SQVTM and ANQGSEA. The CDR3 is 13 amino acids. V trimming: 5 bases; J trimming: 4 bases; junction bases outside the gene matches: 4. The CDR3 bases are TGCAGCGTTTATAGGACAGGGGGAGAGACCCAGTACTTC. It translates to CSVYRTGGETQYF.

This clone has only one observation. The chain carries TRBV7-8 and TRBJ2-7; TRBD2 matches 8 bases. CDR3 size: 14 residues. V shed 5 bases and J 4 bases; nucleotides not matched to a gene: 7. From germline, CDR1 is SGHVS and CDR2 FQNEAQ. The CDR3 sequence is CASSPTAGAYEQYF. CDR3 coding DNA: TGTGCCAGCAGCCCCACAGCGGGAGCGTACGAGCAGTACTTC.

This sequence joins TRBV10-2 and TRBJ2-1; maybe TRBD1 (5 bases). Trimming stripped 3 bases from V and 3 bases from J, with 6 bases between. The CDR3 runs 13 residues. The germline V gene has CDR1 WSHSY and CDR2 SAAADI. The CDR3 nucleotides are TGCGCCAGCAGTGACAGGGACTACAATGAGCAGTTCTTC. The encoded protein is CASSDRDYNEQFF.

J is TRBJ2-3 and V is TRBV30; D call uncertain. Germline V gives CDR1 GTSNPN, CDR2 SVGIG (reference sequence). The CDR3 totals 15 residues. V was cut by 1 base and J by 0 bases, with 11 bases left in between. The chain's CDR3 is CAWSEREPSTDTQYF. The CDR3, as DNA: TGTGCCTGGAGTGAGAGAGAACCTAGCACAGATACGCAGTATTTT. Together with reference TRBV30 and TRBJ2-3, the CDR3 gives the full variable domain: SQTIHQWPATLVQPVGSPLSLECTVEGTSNPNLYWYRQAAGRGLQLLFYSVGIGQISSEVPQNLSASRPQDRQFILSSKKLLLSDSGFYLCAWSEREPSTDTQYFGPGTRLTVL.

This chain joins TRBV6-5 and TRBJ1-2; D uncertain. CDR1 is MNHEY and CDR2 is SVGAGI in the germline V gene. V was trimmed by 7 bases and J by 3 bases, leaving 12 bases between them. The CDR3 covers 13 residues. The DNA for the CDR3 is TGTGCCAGCAATATTGAGGAATACTATGGCTACACCTTC. Translating gives CASNIEEYYGYTF.

The chain has TRBV28 and TRBJ2-1, with D maybe TRBD2 (6 bases). The V gene's germline CDR1 is MDHEN and CDR2 SYDVKM. The CDR3 spans 16 residues. V was trimmed by 3 bases and J by 4 bases, leaving 16 bases between them. The CDR3 coding sequence is TGTGCCAGCAGTTTCCGAGAGCGGGCCGATTACAATGAGCAGTTCTTC. This translates into CASSFRERADYNEQFF.

The rearrangement links TRBV6-5 to TRBJ2-7; 8 nucleotides match TRBD1. V trimming: 5 bases; J trimming: 5 bases; junction bases outside the gene matches: 5. The V gene's germline CDR1 is MNHEY and CDR2 SVGAGI. The length of the CDR3 is 13 residues. The chain's CDR3 is CASSTTGAHEQYF. CDR3 nucleotides: TGTGCCAGCAGTACGACAGGGGCCCACGAGCAGTACTTC.

The chain uses TRBV6-6 and TRBJ2-5; 8 bases fit TRBD1. With the DNA end fitting TRBJ2-7 better, the J assignment may be wrong. The CDR3 loop spans 16 amino acids. From germline, CDR1 is MNHNY and CDR2 SVGAGI (reference sequence). In nucleotides, the CDR3 is TGTGCCAGCAGAGGCGCAGGGGGCGGTATCTCCTACGAGCAGTACTTC. Protein: CASRGAGGGISYEQYF.

The chain couples TRBV18 to TRBJ1-2, with a tentative D call TRBD1 (6 bases). The germline V gene has CDR1 KGHSH and CDR2 LQKENI. The CDR3 is 15 amino acids. Trimming removed 0 bases from V and 8 bases from J, with 16 bases in between. The CDR3 loop is CASSPPGGATNGYTF. For the CDR3, the DNA is TGTGCCAGCTCACCACCGGGGGGGGCTACAAACGGCTACACCTTC.

This clone has more than one count but fewer than ten. The V call is TRBV5-8, the J call TRBJ2-3; the match to TRBD1 covers 8 bases. CDR1 SGHTS and CDR2 YDEGEE come from the germline V gene. This CDR3 has 15 amino acids. J was trimmed by 3 bases and V by 5 bases; bases with no gene match: 8. Here the CDR3 reads CASSNSGGATDTQYF. For the CDR3, the DNA is TGTGCCAGCAGTAATTCAGGGGGCGCAACAGATACGCAGTATTTT.

The chain is built from TRBV5-1 and TRBJ2-3, with TRBD2 identical over 8 bases. V trimming: 4 bases; J trimming: 0 bases; junction bases outside the gene matches: 13. The CDR3 is 18 residues long. CDR1 SGHRS and CDR2 YFSETQ come from the germline V gene. Here the CDR3 reads CASSAYQSGGTSTDTQYF. In DNA, the CDR3 is TGCGCCAGCAGCGCCTATCAAAGCGGGGGAACTAGCACAGATACGCAGTATTTT.

The V call is TRBV19, the J call TRBJ2-7; TRBD2 agrees at 11 bases. V dropped 3 bases and J dropped 3; count of bases not matched to a gene: 13. The CDR3 runs 18 residues. Looked up from germline, CDR1 is LNHDA and CDR2 is SQIVND (reference sequence). CDR3 nucleotide sequence: TGTGCCAGTAGTATCGGCGGCAGTTTAGCGGGAGGGAACTACGAGCAGTACTTC. Its translation: CASSIGGSLAGGNYEQYF.

V usage is TRBV7-8 and J usage is TRBJ2-1; 8 bases are shared with TRBD1. The trim removed 3 bases at V and 6 bases at J, leaving 13 bases unmatched. Germline V lookup: CDR1 SGHVS, CDR2 FQNEAQ. The CDR3 is made up of 17 amino acids. The CDR3 loop is CASSLGQGAGGSNEQFF. The CDR3 nucleotides read TGTGCCAGCAGCTTGGGGCAGGGGGCGGGTGGGAGCAATGAGCAGTTCTTC.

The V gene is TRBV29-1, the J gene TRBJ2-7; 11 nucleotides agree with TRBD1. Unmatched junction bases numbered 11, after V lost 6 bases and J lost 4 bases. Germline V gives CDR1 SQVTM, CDR2 ANQGSEA. The CDR3 is made up of 15 amino acids. In DNA form, the CDR3 reads TGCAGCGTCGCCCTGGGGACAGGGGGTCGGTACGAGCAGTACTTC. Translated, it gives CSVALGTGGRYEQYF.